The T cell receptor (beta chain) under discussion was sequenced for a study of cytomegalovirus exposure and HLA in healthy donors (dated by TCRdb to 2015 to 2018). Regarding the complete study: According to a later analysis, the 120 or so validation repertoires were produced on the same platform as the roughly 700 repertoires of the first cohort. The study aimed to test whether cataloging public T cell receptors could reveal signatures of past pathogen exposure. Besides the first cohort of 550 to 750 subjects, a separate validation cohort made up of some 110 different subjects was used. To predict cytomegalovirus infection status, the study combined high-throughput TCR immunosequencing, statistical association of individual TCRs with disease status, and machine learning.

Receptor libraries were prepared by the immunoSEQ multiplex PCR assay. In the paper's pipeline: A statistical classification framework was developed to diagnose cytomegalovirus status using the catalog of TCR beta chain sequences. The immuneACCESS repertoire file appears here via TCRdb, limited to in-frame rearrangements. These files lack a portion of the clones; in checked studies, under half of the deficit traces to unresolved V genes, and the cause of the others is not known. Clone size and the V and J calls come from that table; the DNA yielded D and trimming. This sample lists 80,000 to 95,000 clones; around 96% were detected once. About 1.3% of the sample is held by the ten biggest clonotypes. Study-wide conclusions, independent of this receptor: Subsequent analysis determined that TCRs grouped into clusters in the first cohort also showed a tendency toward co-occurrence across the 120 or so validation repertoires, and about 93% of cluster scores exceeded 0. In vitro tests confirmed that a few of the cytomegalovirus-associated TCR beta chains recognize cytomegalovirus antigens. The validation cohort had no HLA typing available for a later analysis, so co-occurrence within that cohort was assessed over all 130 or so repertoires. Most TCR sequences were observed very rarely across donors, whereas some public TCRs were present in many individuals. The classifier was reported to diagnose cytomegalovirus status with high specificity and sensitivity in both the original and validation cohorts. In the study, roughly 160 TCR beta chains were listed as associated with cytomegalovirus. According to the authors, the approach could potentially be generalized to other disease states and immunological phenotypes.

This clone was detected a few times. Its antigen is currently not known. Per-base quality was not reported, and no clone a single base away is much larger than it. Donors formed part of the validation cohort, which comprised 120 subjects and was distinct from the first cohort of under 850 subjects. The sequenced material came from PBMCs. The clonotype originates from a woman aged 18 to 35 in good health and CMV-seronegative.

The nucleotide sequence is given as TGTGCCAGCAGCGGGATGGGGGGATCCCTAGGTGAGCAGTTCTTC. Its product reads: CASSGMGGSLGEQFF. This sequence uses TRBV7-2 and TRBJ2-1; TRBD2 is a possible D gene, resting on 6 matching bases. The germline V gene gives CDR1 as SGHTA and CDR2 as FQGNSA. V is clipped by 5 bases and J by 9 bases, and the sequence between their germline boundaries is 20 bases long. The CDR3 goes from the cysteine to the phenylalanine over 15 residues. Only the CDR3 portion is preserved as DNA: 45 bases, with reading frame beginning at the first base.